The clone carrying this T cell receptor (beta chain) was counted between two and nine times. These data originate in a study of T cells after yellow fever vaccination. The authors made TCR cDNA by 5'RACE template switching, adding a universal primer site and UMIs. TCRdb reprocessed the 5' RACE reads via MiXCR and lists one record per CDR3 protein. This table has roughly 340,000 distinct CDR3 sequences, 3% to 4.5% appearing once. Deletions cut 3 bases from V and 2 bases from J, with 11 bases between. This CDR3 contains 14 residues. The chain recombines TRBV5-7 with TRBJ2-5; D gene uncertain. TRBV5-7 is an ORF, and what it does is uncertain. The input for sequencing was PBMCs, taken 5 days after the yellow fever booster vaccination. The receptor was derived from a young man who received the YFV17D yellow fever vaccine. The CDR3 bases are TGTGCCAGCAGCTCTGGACGGCAGCAAGAGACCCAGTACTTC. Translating it yields CASSSGRQQETQYF.